This record concerns one T cell receptor beta chain sequence. Antigen: not known. The sample belongs to a study of cytomegalovirus exposure and HLA in healthy donors. Study background: Among the 300 to 400 donors who were genotyped, about 84% fell in the genetic ancestry cluster that is associated with self-reported Caucasian donors.

The study's findings and limits: The only immune exposure information that was available was CMV serostatus.

Primers: 60 Vbeta forward and 13 Jbeta reverse. Study processing details: Per a later analysis, the number of unique TCR beta chains was some 82 million, of which 9 million to 14 million were shared. Data came from immunoSEQ multiplex PCR; TCRdb stores just in-frame clones and leaves some out. V, J and clone size derive from that table, while D and trimming were established from the DNA sequence. The data hold some 200,000 clones, with around 79% observed a single time. Unmatched junction bases numbered 11, after V lost 5 bases and J lost 9 bases. Per the germline V gene, CDR1 is GTSNPN and CDR2 is SVGIG (reference sequence). The CDR3 contains 16 residues.

J is TRBJ1-6 and V is TRBV30; the match to TRBD1 covers 12 bases. The receptor's source is a girl aged 10 to 17 in good health and CMV-seropositive. The material sequenced was PBMCs. CDR3 nucleotide sequence: TGTGCCTGGGCTTCCGGGACAGGGGGCGCGGGTTCACCCCTCCACTTT. It yields the protein CAWASGTGGAGSPLHF.